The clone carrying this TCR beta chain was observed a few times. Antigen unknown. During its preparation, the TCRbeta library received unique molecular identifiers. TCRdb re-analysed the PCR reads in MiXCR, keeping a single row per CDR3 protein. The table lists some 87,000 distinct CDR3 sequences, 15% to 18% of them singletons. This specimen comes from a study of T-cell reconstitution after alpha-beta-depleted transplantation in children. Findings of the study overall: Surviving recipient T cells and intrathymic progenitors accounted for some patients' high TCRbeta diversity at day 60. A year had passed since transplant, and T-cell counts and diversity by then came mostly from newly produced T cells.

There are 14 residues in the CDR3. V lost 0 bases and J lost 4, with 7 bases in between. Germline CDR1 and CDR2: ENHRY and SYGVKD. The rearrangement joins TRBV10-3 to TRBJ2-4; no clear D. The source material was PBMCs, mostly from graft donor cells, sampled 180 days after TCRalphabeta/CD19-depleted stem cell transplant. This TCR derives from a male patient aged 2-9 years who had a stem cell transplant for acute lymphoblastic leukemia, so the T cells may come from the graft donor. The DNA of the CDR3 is TGTGCCATCAGTGAGTCGAATGCGAAAAACATTCAGTACTTC. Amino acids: CAISESNAKNIQYF.